The present entry profiles one TCR beta chain with its context. The data originate from a study of blood T cell repertoires in COVID-19. Study context: Sites across the United States, Italy and Spain contributed samples from acute and convalescent COVID-19.

V was trimmed by 5 bases and J by 0 bases, leaving 4 bases between them. Germline V lookup: CDR1 MNHEY, CDR2 SVGEGT. This CDR3 spans 12 amino acids. A COVID-19 case had been met by exposed participants during the 2 weeks before study entry. The assay was immunoSEQ multiplex PCR, and TCRdb's table has in-frame clones only and misses some. This table holds roughly 150,000 clones, more than 80% found once. The sequencing sample was made of PBMCs or T cells enriched from blood (not recorded which). V and J are TRBV6-2 or TRBV6-3 and TRBJ1-2; D gene unclear. This TCR was sampled from a woman between 18 and 30 years old who had been exposed to COVID-19. CDR3 DNA sequence: TGTGCCAGCAGTACTACTAACTATGGCTACACCTTC. It translates to CASSTTNYGYTF.